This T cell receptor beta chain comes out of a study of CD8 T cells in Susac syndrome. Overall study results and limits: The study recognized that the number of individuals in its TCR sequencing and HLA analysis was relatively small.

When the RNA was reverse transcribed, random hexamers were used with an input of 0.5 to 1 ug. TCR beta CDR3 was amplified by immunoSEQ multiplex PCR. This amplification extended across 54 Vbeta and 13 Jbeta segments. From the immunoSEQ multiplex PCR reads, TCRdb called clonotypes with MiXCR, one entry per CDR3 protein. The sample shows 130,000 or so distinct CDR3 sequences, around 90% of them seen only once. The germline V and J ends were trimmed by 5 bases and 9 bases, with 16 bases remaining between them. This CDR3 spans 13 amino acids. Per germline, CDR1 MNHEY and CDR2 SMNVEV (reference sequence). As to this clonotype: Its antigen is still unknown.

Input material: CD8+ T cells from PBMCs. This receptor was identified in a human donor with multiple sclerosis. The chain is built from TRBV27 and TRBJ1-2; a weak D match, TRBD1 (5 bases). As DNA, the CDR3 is TGTGCCAGCAGTCCCCTTCAGGAGGGGAGCTACACCTTC. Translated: CASSPLQEGSYTF.